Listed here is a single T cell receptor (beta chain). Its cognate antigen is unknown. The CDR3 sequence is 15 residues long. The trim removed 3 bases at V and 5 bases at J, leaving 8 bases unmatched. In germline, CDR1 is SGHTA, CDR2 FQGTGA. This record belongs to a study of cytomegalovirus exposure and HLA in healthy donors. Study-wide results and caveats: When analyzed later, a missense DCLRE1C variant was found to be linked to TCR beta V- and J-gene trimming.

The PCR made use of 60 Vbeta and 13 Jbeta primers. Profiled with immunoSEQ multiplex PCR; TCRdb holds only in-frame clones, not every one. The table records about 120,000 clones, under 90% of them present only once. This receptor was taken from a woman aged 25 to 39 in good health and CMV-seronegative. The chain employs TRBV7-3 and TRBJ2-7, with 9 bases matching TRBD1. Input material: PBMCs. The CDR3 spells CASSLTPGQGNEQYF. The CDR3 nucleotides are TGTGCCAGCAGCTTGACTCCGGGACAGGGTAACGAGCAGTACTTC.